This TCR beta chain emerged from a study of radiotherapy plus CTLA-4 blockade in lung cancer. Germline V gives CDR1 SEHNR, CDR2 FQNEAQ (reference sequence). The CDR3 runs 15 residues. For this clone: The junction departs from the called germline gene at one end, perhaps through a read error.

The repertoire was sequenced with immunoSEQ multiplex PCR; TCRdb's copy has only in-frame clones and lacks some. The repertoire has just over 35,000 clones, more than 70% of them found once; the top ten carry 5.8%. Source: peripheral blood, taken from a patient treated with radiotherapy plus ipilimumab. The TCR comes from a human donor with non-small cell lung cancer who had stable disease on radiotherapy plus ipilimumab. The rearrangement uses TRBV7-9 and TRBJ2-7; 11 positions agree with TRBD1. The CDR3: CASGLVRGTGGEQYF. The CDR3 DNA follows: TGTGCCAGCGGCTTAGTGAGGGGGACAGGGGGCGAGCAGTACTTC. Full variable domain (rest looked up from reference TRBV7-9 and TRBJ2-7): DTGVSQNPRHKITKRGQNVTFRCDPISEHNRLYWYRQTLGQGPEFLTYFQNEAQLEKSRLLSDRFSAERPKGSFSTLEIQRTEQGDSAMYLCASGLVRGTGGEQYFGPGTRLTVT.